What follows are 5 T cell receptor beta chains derived from one specimen sequenced in a study of T-cell memory formation after mild COVID-19. TCRdb re-called the 5' RACE reads with MiXCR, one entry per CDR3 protein. The table has hundreds of thousands of distinct CDR3 sequences, approximately 23% seen once; the top ten hold about 12%. Sequenced input: PBMCs or a T cell subset sorted from them (not recorded which). Receptors were obtained from an adult woman who had mild COVID-19 (a few samples of this study predate the infection). Cell type and time point are not known.

Ten or more counts support this clonotype. The chain has TRBV7-8 and TRBJ2-7; 9 bases line up with TRBD2. CDR1 and CDR2 from the germline V gene are SGHVS and FQNEAQ. Trimming removed 3 bases from V and 4 bases from J; junction bases left unmatched: 4. This CDR3 contains 14 residues. The CDR3 here is CASSLSGGTYEQYF. The CDR3 region has the DNA TGTGCCAGCAGCTTGAGCGGGGGGACTTACGAGCAGTACTTC. The full variable domain, rest sourced from reference TRBV7-8 and TRBJ2-7, is GAGVSQSPRYKVAKRGQDVALRCDPISGHVSLFWYQQALGQGPEFLTYFQNEAQLDKSGLPSDRFFAERPEGSVSTLKIQRTQQEDSAVYLCASSLSGGTYEQYFGPGTRLTVT.

V is TRBV2 and J is TRBJ2-3, with 10 bases that match TRBD2. The CDR3 is 16 amino acids. From germline, CDR1 is SNHLY and CDR2 FYNNEI. The V segment lost 2 bases and the J segment 1 base; nucleotides outside the gene matches: 3. CDR3 DNA: TGTGCCAGCAGTGAAAGAGCGGGGGGGCGCACAGATACGCAGTATTTT. Encoded protein: CASSERAGGRTDTQYF. The full variable domain, its missing parts supplied by reference TRBV2 and TRBJ2-3, is EPEVTQTPSHQVTQMGQEVILRCVPISNHLYFYWYRQILGQKVEFLVSFYNNEISEKSEIFDDQFSVERPDGSNFTLKIRSTKLEDSAMYFCASSERAGGRTDTQYFGPGTRLTVL.

V is TRBV9 and J is TRBJ1-3; no clear D. V dropped 4 bases and J dropped 4 bases, with 9 bases sitting between them. Germline V CDR1 and CDR2: SGDLS, YYNGEE. There are 13 residues in the CDR3. CDR3 amino acids: CASSPHAGNTIYF. The DNA of the CDR3 is TGTGCCAGCAGCCCCCATGCAGGAAACACCATATATTTT.

This clonotype was detected a few times. This chain joins TRBV13 and TRBJ2-6; D ambiguous. V was shortened by 1 base and J by 0 bases, with 7 bases between the two germline ends. Germline CDR1 reads PRHDT; CDR2 reads FYEKMQ (reference sequence). The CDR3 contains 16 residues. The CDR3 spells CASSLEQNSGANVLTF. Here the CDR3 DNA reads TGTGCCAGCAGCTTAGAACAGAACTCTGGGGCCAACGTCCTGACTTTC. Filled out from reference TRBV13 and TRBJ2-6, the complete variable domain reads AAGVIQSPRHLIKEKRETATLKCYPIPRHDTVYWYQQGPGQDPQFLISFYEKMQSDKGSIPDRFSAQQFSDYHSELNMSSLELGDSALYFCASSLEQNSGANVLTFGAGSRLTVL.

CDR3 coding DNA: TGTGCCAGCAGCTTAGCGGCGCCGGGCCAAGTGCAGTACTTC. Amino acids: CASSLAAPGQVQYF. The chain uses TRBV7-2 and TRBJ2-7; D is ambiguous. This CDR3 is built from 14 residues. Germline CDR1 SGHTA, CDR2 FQGNSA. Trimming stripped 0 bases from V and 9 bases from J, with 15 bases between.